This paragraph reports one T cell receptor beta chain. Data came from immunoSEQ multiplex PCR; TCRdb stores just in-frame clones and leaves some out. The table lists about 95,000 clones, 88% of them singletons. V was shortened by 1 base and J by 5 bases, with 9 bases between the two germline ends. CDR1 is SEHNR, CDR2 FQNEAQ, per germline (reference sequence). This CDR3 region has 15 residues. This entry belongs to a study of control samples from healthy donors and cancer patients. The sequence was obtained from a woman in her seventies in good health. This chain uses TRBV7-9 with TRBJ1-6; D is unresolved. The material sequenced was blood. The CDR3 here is CASSLGPANNSPLHF. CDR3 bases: TGTGCCAGCAGCTTAGGTCCGGCGAATAATTCACCCCTCCACTTT.